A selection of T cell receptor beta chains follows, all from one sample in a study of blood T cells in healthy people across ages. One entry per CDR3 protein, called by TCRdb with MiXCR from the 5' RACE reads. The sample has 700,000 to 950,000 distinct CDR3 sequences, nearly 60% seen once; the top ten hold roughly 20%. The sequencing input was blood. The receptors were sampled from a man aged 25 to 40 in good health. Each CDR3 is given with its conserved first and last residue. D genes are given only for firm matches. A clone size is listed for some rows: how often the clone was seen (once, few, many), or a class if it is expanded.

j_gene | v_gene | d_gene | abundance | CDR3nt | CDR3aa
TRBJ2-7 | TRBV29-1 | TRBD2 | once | TGCAGCGCCCGACTAGCGGGAGGAGGCGAGCAGTACTTC | CSARLAGGGEQYF
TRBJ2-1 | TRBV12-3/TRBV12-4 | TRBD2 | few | TGTGCCAGCAGTCTGAGGACTAGCGGGGGGAGAAATGAGCAGTTCTTC | CASSLRTSGGRNEQFF
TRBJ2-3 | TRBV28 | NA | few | TGTGCCAGCAGTTACTATAAAGGCGAGGTCGATACGCAGTATTTT | CASSYYKGEVDTQYF
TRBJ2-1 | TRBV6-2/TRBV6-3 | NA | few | TGTGCCAGCAGTGCCCTCAAATACAATGAGCAGTTCTTC | CASSALKYNEQFF
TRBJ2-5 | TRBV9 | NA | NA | TGTGCCAGCAGCGGAGTACTTTTGGGGGCAGAGGCCCAGTACTTC | CASSGVLLGAEAQYF
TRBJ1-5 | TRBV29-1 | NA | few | TGCAGCGTTTCGGGCCGTGGTAGCAATCAGCCCCAGCATTTT | CSVSGRGSNQPQHF
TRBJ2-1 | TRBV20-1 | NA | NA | TGCAGTGCTATCCCGACTAGTCGGTATGAGCAGTTCTTC | CSAIPTSRYEQFF
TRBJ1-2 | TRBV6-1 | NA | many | TGTGCCAGCAGTGAAGGGCAGGGTTACACCTTC | CASSEGQGYTF
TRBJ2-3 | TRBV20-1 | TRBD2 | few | TGCAGTGCAGATTCCGTGGGACTAGCGGGATCCACAGATACGCAGTATTTT | CSADSVGLAGSTDTQYF
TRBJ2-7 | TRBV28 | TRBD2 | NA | TGTGCCAGCAGTCCGACTAGCGGGAGGCCGGGGCAGTACTTC | CASSPTSGRPGQYF
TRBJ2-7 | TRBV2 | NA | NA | TGTGCCAGCAGACCAACGGAGGGGGCCTCCTACGAGCAGTACTTC | CASRPTEGASYEQYF
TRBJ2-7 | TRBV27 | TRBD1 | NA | TGTGCCAGCAGTACTTTTGGGACAGGGGGCGAGCAGTACTTC | CASSTFGTGGEQYF
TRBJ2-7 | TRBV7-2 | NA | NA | TGTGCCAGCAGCTCCGGGACTTATCCCTACGAGCAGTACTTC | CASSSGTYPYEQYF
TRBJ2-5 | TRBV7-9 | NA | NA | TGTGCCAGCAGCTCACACGGGGGGCCAGGAAATGAGCAGTACTTC | CASSSHGGPGNEQYF
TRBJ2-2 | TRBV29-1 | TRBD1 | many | TGCAGCGTTCGAAGGACAGGGGTATCAGGGGAGCTGTTTTTT | CSVRRTGVSGELFF
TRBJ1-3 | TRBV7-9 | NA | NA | TGTGCCAGCAGCTTAGCCGGGTCGAGAAACACCATATATTTT | CASSLAGSRNTIYF
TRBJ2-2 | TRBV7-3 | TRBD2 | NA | TGTGCCAGCAGCCCTCCTGGGGGGGTCCCCGGGGAGCTGTTTTTT | CASSPPGGVPGELFF
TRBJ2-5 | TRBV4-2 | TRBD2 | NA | TGTGCCAGCAGCCAAGCAACCCTAGCGGGGGCCCAAGAGACCCAATACTTC | CASSQATLAGAQETQYF
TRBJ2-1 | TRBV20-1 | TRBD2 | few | TGCAGTGCTAATAGCGGGGGATACAATGAGCAGTTCTTC | CSANSGGYNEQFF
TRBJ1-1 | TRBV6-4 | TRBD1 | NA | TGTGCCAGCAGTGCTCGGGGACAGGAAGGCACTGAAGCTTTCTTT | CASSARGQEGTEAFF
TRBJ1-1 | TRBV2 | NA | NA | TGTGCCAGCAGGATTCGTGAAGCTTTCTTT | CASRIREAFF
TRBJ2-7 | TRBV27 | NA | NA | TGTGCCAGCAGTTTTAGCGGGACAGGGTCATACGAGCAGTACTTC | CASSFSGTGSYEQYF
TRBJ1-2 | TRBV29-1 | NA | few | TGCAGCGCAGACGGGAACTATGGCTACACCTTC | CSADGNYGYTF
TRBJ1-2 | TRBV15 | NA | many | TGTGCCACCAGCCCCGAGGGCACTAACTATGGCTACACCTTC | CATSPEGTNYGYTF
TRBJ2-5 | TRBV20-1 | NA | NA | TGCAGTGCCCCGAAACAAGAGACCCAGTACTTC | CSAPKQETQYF
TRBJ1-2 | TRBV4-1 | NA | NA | TGCGCCAGCAGCCAAGATTACGGGACCTATGGCTACACCTTC | CASSQDYGTYGYTF
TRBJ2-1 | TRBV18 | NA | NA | TGTGCCAGCTCACTAAGCGCCGACGGTTACAATGAGCAGTTCTTC | CASSLSADGYNEQFF
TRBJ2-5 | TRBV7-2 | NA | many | TGTGCCAGCAGCTCGAACATCGCCAACATCGAAGAGACCCAGTACTTC | CASSSNIANIEETQYF
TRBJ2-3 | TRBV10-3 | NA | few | TGTGCCATCAGTGCTTCTGAAGATACGCAGTATTTT | CAISASEDTQYF
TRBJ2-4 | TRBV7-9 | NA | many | TGTGCCAGCAGCTTAGCGGGAAGGGAGCAGTACTTC | CASSLAGREQYF
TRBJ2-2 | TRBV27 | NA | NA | TGTGCCAGCAGCCTTGGACTATTGGGGGAGCTGTTTTTT | CASSLGLLGELFF
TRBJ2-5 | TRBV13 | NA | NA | TGTGCCAGCAGCTCGAGGATGGAGACCCAGTACTTC | CASSSRMETQYF
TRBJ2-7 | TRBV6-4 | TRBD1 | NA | TGTGCCAGCAGCCCCCAGGACAGGGGGGACTACAATGAGCAGTACTTC | CASSPQDRGDYNEQYF
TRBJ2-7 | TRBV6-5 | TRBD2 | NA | TGTGCCAGCAGTTATAGCCTCGGGCGGGGGTCCTACGAGCAGTACTTC | CASSYSLGRGSYEQYF
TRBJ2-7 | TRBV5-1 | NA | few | TGCGCCAGCAGCCATTCGGGGGAGGTTGGCGAGCAGTACTTC | CASSHSGEVGEQYF
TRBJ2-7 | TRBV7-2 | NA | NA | TGTGCCAGCAGCTTATGGGCGGGGGCGACCACCTACGAGCAGTACTTC | CASSLWAGATTYEQYF
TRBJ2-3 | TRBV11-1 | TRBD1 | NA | TGTGCCAGCAGCCTAGGAAGAGCCGGGACAGGGACCACAGATACGCAGTATTTT | CASSLGRAGTGTTDTQYF
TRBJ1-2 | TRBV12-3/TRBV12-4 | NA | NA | TGTGCCAGCAGTCGTACCGTCGGCGGTAACTATGGCTACACCTTC | CASSRTVGGNYGYTF
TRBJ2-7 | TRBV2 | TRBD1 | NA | TGTGCCAGCGGGGGGACAGGGGGCTCCTACAATGAGCAGTACTTC | CASGGTGGSYNEQYF
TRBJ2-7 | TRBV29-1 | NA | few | TGCAGCGCCGCTACCGACAGAATCAACGAGCAGTACTTC | CSAATDRINEQYF
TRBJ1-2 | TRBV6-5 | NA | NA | TGTGCTAGCAGTTATGGAGGGGGAAACTATGGCTACATCTTC | CASSYGGGNYGYIF
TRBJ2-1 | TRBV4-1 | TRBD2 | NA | TGCGCCAGCAGCCAAGTTTTCATAGCGGGAGGACGGAATGAGCAGTTCTTC | CASSQVFIAGGRNEQFF
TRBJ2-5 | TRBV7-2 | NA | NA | TGTGCCAACAGCCGCAACTGGGGTCAAGAGACCCAGTACTTC | CANSRNWGQETQYF
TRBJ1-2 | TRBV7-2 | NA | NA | TGTGCCAGCAGCCAAGGCATCAGGACCGGCGGGGGCGGCTACACCTTC | CASSQGIRTGGGGYTF
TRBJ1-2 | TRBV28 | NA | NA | TGTGCCAGCAGTTCCAGAGCGTCGCTAAATGGCTACACCTTC | CASSSRASLNGYTF
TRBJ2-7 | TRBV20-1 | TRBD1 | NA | TGCAGTGCTGACTACAGGGGATACGAGCAGTACTTC | CSADYRGYEQYF